The 23 T cell receptor beta chains reported below all come from one sample, sequenced in a study of blood T cell repertoires in COVID-19. The protocol was immunoSEQ multiplex PCR, while the TCRdb copy is restricted to in-frame clones and leaves out a portion. In the table there are almost 65,000 clones, 88% of which are singletons. Sequencing input: PBMCs or T cells enriched from blood (not recorded which). These receptors came from a woman in her 40s who had recovered from COVID-19.

CDR3 in amino acids: CASSSRDRTYEQYF. CDR3 in DNA: TGTGCCAGCAGTTCCCGGGACAGAACCTACGAGCAGTACTTC. The V and J genes are TRBV6-5 and TRBJ2-7, with 7 bases that match TRBD1. V lost 4 bases, J lost 2 bases, and 5 bases stayed unmatched. CDR1 and CDR2 from the germline V gene are MNHEY and SVGAGI. The length of the CDR3 is 14 residues.

The chain links TRBV20-1 to TRBJ1-1, with TRBD1 matching 7 bases. Germline loops: CDR1 DFQATT, CDR2 SNEGSKA (reference sequence). V was pared by 3 bases and J by 9 bases, with 4 bases of the junction left unmatched. The CDR3 extends over 11 amino acids. The CDR3 coding sequence is TGCAGTGCTAGTAAGGGGGCCCAAGCTTTCTTT. It yields the protein CSASKGAQAFF.

About this clone: The junction differs from germline at one of its ends, possibly a read error. The same CDR3 can be traced to other DNA sequences in this sample. CDR3 loop: CASSPSIFHGYTF. CDR3 bases: TGTGCCAGTTCACCGTCCATTTTCCATGGCTACACCTTC. The genes are TRBV18 and TRBJ1-2; D uncertain. The CDR3 covers 13 residues. Per the germline V gene, CDR1 is KGHSH and CDR2 is LQKENI.

The V gene is TRBV5-4, the J gene TRBJ2-2, with 9 bases identical to TRBD1. V shed 3 bases and J 7 bases; nucleotides not matched to a gene: 7. Germline lookup yields CDR1 SGHNT and CDR2 YYREEE (reference sequence). There are 15 residues in the CDR3. The CDR3 DNA sequence: TGTGCCAGCAGCTCGGGACAGGGTATAATCGGGGAGCTGTTTTTT. This translates into CASSSGQGIIGELFF.

The rearrangement links TRBV5-1 to TRBJ2-3; 8 nucleotides line up with TRBD2. Trimming cost V 2 bases and J 4 bases; bases outside gene matches: 12. Germline CDR1 SGHRS, CDR2 YFSETQ. The CDR3 has 17 amino acids. The CDR3 loop reads CASSFSAGGRRSDTQYF. The CDR3 DNA reads as TGCGCCAGCAGCTTCTCCGCGGGGGGCCGGAGATCAGATACGCAGTATTTT. The variable domain in full, completed from reference TRBV5-1 and TRBJ2-3, reads KAGVTQTPRYLIKTRGQQVTLSCSPISGHRSVSWYQQTPGQGLQFLFEYFSETQRNKGNFPGRFSGRQFSNSRSEMNVSTLELGDSALYLCASSFSAGGRRSDTQYFGPGTRLTVL.

V is TRBV3-1 (or the pseudogene TRBV3-2) and J is TRBJ1-5; D possibly corresponds to TRBD1 (6 bases). V lost 0 bases to trimming and J lost 7 bases, with 13 bases between them. The CDR3 runs 15 residues. Germline V gene lookup returns CDR1 LGHDT and CDR2 YNNKEL (reference sequence). CDR3 amino acids: CASSQDHAGVQPQHF. The CDR3, as DNA: TGTGCCAGCAGCCAAGATCATGCAGGGGTACAGCCCCAGCATTTT.

The V call is TRBV5-4, the J call TRBJ1-2; 7 bases match TRBD1. Germline V gene sequence: CDR1 SGHNT, CDR2 YYREEE (reference sequence). This CDR3 spans 12 amino acids. After removal of 4 bases from V and 8 bases from J, the junction contained 5 bases not matched to a gene. The CDR3 nucleotides are TGTGCCAGCAGCCTGACAGGGAGCGGCTACACCTTC. It specifies CASSLTGSGYTF.

This chain links TRBV23-1 with TRBJ1-5; D possibly corresponds to TRBD1 (6 bases). TRBV23-1 is classed as an ORF, of uncertain function. The ends were cut back, 6 bases at V and 5 bases at J, with 8 bases in the middle. The CDR3 loop spans 12 amino acids. CDR3 bases: TGCGCCAGCAGGGGACAAGATCAGCCCCAGCATTTT. It translates to CASRGQDQPQHF.

The genes are TRBV6-5 and TRBJ1-2; no clear D gene. Germline V gene data show CDR1 as MNHEY and CDR2 as SVGAGI. This CDR3 has 13 residues. Trimming took 6 bases from V and 4 from J, leaving 12 bases between them. For the CDR3, the DNA is TGTGCCAGCAGGTTGACAACCCTCTATGGCTACACCTTC. Protein: CASRLTTLYGYTF.

This chain joins TRBV5-4 and TRBJ2-7, with 8 bases identical to TRBD1. The CDR3 has 15 amino acids. V was pared by 4 bases and J by 7 bases, with 13 bases of the junction left unmatched. Per germline, CDR1 SGHNT and CDR2 YYREEE (reference sequence). CDR3 in amino acids: CASSKTGQDLGEQYF. CDR3 sequence (DNA): TGTGCCAGCAGCAAAACGGGACAGGACCTGGGGGAGCAGTACTTC.

This sequence joins TRBV7-9 and TRBJ1-2, with D unresolved. The CDR3 has 13 residues. Germline-derived CDR1 and CDR2 are SEHNR and FQNEAQ (reference sequence). Trimming took off 2 bases at V and 7 bases at J, with 11 bases between the two ends. The CDR3 sequence is CASSLTEPTGYTF. The DNA for the CDR3 is TGTGCCAGCAGCTTAACAGAGCCAACTGGCTACACCTTC.

The chain uses TRBV11-3 and TRBJ1-4; 8 bases fit TRBD1. V was pared by 5 bases and J by 7 bases, with 6 bases of the junction left unmatched. The CDR3 spans 14 residues. Germline V gene lookup returns CDR1 SGHNT and CDR2 YENEEA. CDR3 DNA: TGTGCCAGCAGCAAATCAGGGGGCATTGAAAAACTGTTTTTT. Encoded protein: CASSKSGGIEKLFF.

This clone was seen only once. The sample carries other DNA sequences with the same CDR3. The genes are TRBV3-1 (or the pseudogene TRBV3-2) and TRBJ2-7; unclear D gene. The CDR3 totals 12 residues. Germline lookup yields CDR1 LGHDT and CDR2 YNNKEL (reference sequence). V lost 4 bases and J lost 0, with 4 bases in between. This CDR3 reads CASSPSSYEQYF. The CDR3 DNA is TGTGCCAGCAGCCCTAGCTCCTACGAGCAGTACTTC.

This clone occurred a few times. V usage is TRBV2 and J usage is TRBJ2-7; D is ambiguous. The CDR3 runs 15 residues. Germline-derived CDR1 and CDR2 are SNHLY and FYNNEI. V shed 1 base and J shed 2 bases, with 12 bases lying between them. As DNA, the CDR3 is TGTGCCAGCAGTGAAGACAGAGACCTTGCCTACGAGCAGTACTTC. Its translation: CASSEDRDLAYEQYF.

The chain carries TRBV2 and TRBJ2-7; D is uncertain. Trimming removed 4 bases at V and 3 bases at J, with 10 bases between. Germline assignment: CDR1 SNHLY and CDR2 FYNNEI. The CDR3 covers 13 residues. The CDR3 nucleotides are TGTGCCAGCAGTGCTAACGGGTACTACGAGCAGTACTTC. Encoded protein: CASSANGYYEQYF. Full variable domain (missing parts from reference TRBV2 and TRBJ2-7): EPEVTQTPSHQVTQMGQEVILRCVPISNHLYFYWYRQILGQKVEFLVSFYNNEISEKSEIFDDQFSVERPDGSNFTLKIRSTKLEDSAMYFCASSANGYYEQYFGPGTRLTVT.

The chain joins TRBV2 to TRBJ2-5, with TRBD1 identical over 8 bases. The CDR3 loop spans 14 amino acids. Losses at the gene ends were 5 bases for V and 5 bases for J; bases not matched to a gene: 7. CDR1 and CDR2 from the germline V gene are SNHLY and FYNNEI. CDR3: CASSLDRVRETQYF. The CDR3 DNA reads TGTGCCAGCAGTCTGGACAGGGTTCGTGAGACCCAGTACTTC.

The chain links TRBV19 to TRBJ2-5; 7 nucleotides agree with TRBD2. Germline CDR1 reads LNHDA; CDR2 reads SQIVND (reference sequence). The CDR3 extends over 15 amino acids. The J segment lost 2 bases and the V segment lost 2 bases, leaving 5 bases of the junction unmatched. CDR3 amino acids: CASSISSGAQETQYF. The DNA for the CDR3 is TGTGCCAGTAGTATATCCAGCGGGGCACAAGAGACCCAGTACTTC.

The V call is TRBV2, the J call TRBJ1-2, with TRBD1 matching 7 bases. Germline V gives CDR1 SNHLY, CDR2 FYNNEI. Losses at the gene ends were 6 bases for V and 13 bases for J; bases not matched to a gene: 17. This CDR3 has 14 residues. CDR3 DNA sequence: TGTGCCAGCAGAATCGACAGGGCAATATTCGTTGGCACCTTC. It is translated as CASRIDRAIFVGTF.

This chain connects TRBV7-9 to TRBJ1-2; 7 nucleotides match TRBD1. V gave up 4 bases and J gave up 4 bases; unmatched junction bases: 9. The germline gives CDR1 SEHNR, CDR2 FQNEAQ (reference sequence). This CDR3 region has 15 residues. For the CDR3, the DNA is TGTGCCAGCAGCTCAGAGGTATCAGGGGGCTATGGCTACACCTTC. Translation gives CASSSEVSGGYGYTF.

This chain links TRBV5-1 with TRBJ2-7; D uncertain. The CDR3 has 13 amino acids. V was shortened by 0 bases and J by 1 base, with 5 bases between the two germline ends. Germline V CDR1 and CDR2: SGHRS, YFSETQ. CDR3 bases: TGCGCCAGCAGCTTGGTACAGTCCTACGAGCAGTACTTC. It is translated as CASSLVQSYEQYF.

The J gene is TRBJ1-6, the V gene TRBV19; 9 bases agree with TRBD1. After removal of 5 bases from V and 9 bases from J, the junction contained 5 bases not matched to a gene. This CDR3 is built from 14 residues. Germline V gene lookup returns CDR1 LNHDA and CDR2 SQIVND (reference sequence). CDR3 in amino acids: CASSGGQGSSPLHF. CDR3 bases: TGTGCCAGTAGTGGGGGACAGGGAAGTTCACCCCTCCACTTT. The complete variable domain, with remaining parts taken from reference TRBV19 and TRBJ1-6, reads DGGITQSPKYLFRKEGQNVTLSCEQNLNHDAMYWYRQDPGQGLRLIYYSQIVNDFQKGDIAEGYSVSREKKESFPLTVTSAQKNPTAFYLCASSGGQGSSPLHFGNGTRLTVT.

The chain combines TRBV15 with TRBJ2-5; a possible D gene is TRBD2 (6 bases). Per the germline V gene, CDR1 is LNHNV and CDR2 is YYDKDF (reference sequence). CDR3 size: 15 residues. Trimming left V 0 bases short and J 5 bases short, with 13 bases between. CDR3 sequence reads: CATSRDPGLVETQYF. CDR3 bases: TGTGCCACCAGCAGAGATCCGGGACTCGTGGAGACCCAGTACTTC.

V gene TRBV7-9 combines with J gene TRBJ1-4, with 12 bases that match TRBD1. The CDR3 sequence is 16 residues long. From germline, CDR1 is SEHNR and CDR2 FQNEAQ (reference sequence). J gave up 7 bases and V 2 bases, and 5 bases lay outside the gene matches. CDR3 DNA sequence: TGTGCCAGCAGCTTATGGGACAGGGGGCAGGGTGAAAAACTGTTTTTT. It encodes CASSLWDRGQGEKLFF.